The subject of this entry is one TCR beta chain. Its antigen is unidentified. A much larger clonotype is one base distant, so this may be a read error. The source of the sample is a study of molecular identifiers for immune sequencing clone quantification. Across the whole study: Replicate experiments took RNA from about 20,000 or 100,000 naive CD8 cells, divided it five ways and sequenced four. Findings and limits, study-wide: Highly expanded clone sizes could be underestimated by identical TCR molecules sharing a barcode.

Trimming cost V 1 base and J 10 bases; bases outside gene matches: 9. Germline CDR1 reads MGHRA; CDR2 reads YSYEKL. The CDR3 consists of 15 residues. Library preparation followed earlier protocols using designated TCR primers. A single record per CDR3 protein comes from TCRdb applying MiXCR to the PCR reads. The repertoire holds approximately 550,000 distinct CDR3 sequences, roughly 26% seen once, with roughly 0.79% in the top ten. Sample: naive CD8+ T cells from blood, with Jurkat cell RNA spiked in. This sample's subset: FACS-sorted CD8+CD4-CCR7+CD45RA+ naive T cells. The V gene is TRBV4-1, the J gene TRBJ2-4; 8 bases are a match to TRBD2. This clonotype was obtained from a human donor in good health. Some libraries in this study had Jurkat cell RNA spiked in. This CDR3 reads CASSQGGGRPWIQYF. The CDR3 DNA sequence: TGCGCCAGCAGCCAAGGAGGCGGGAGGCCTTGGATTCAGTACTTC.